The sequence of this T cell receptor beta chain was determined in a study of OX40 agonist ivuxolimab in advanced cancers. TCRdb keeps only in-frame clones here, not all; method: immunoSEQ multiplex PCR. The table includes 86,000 or so clones, roughly nine tenths detected once. Blood was sampled at baseline, cycle 4 day 1, and cycle 7 day 1. This clone has a single count. Its antigen is unknown. CDR3 size: 12 residues. With 1 base removed from V and 8 bases from J, the gap between germline ends came to 8 bases. The germline CDR1 and CDR2 sequences are SGHDN and FVKESK. Whole-study results and caveats: Doses of 0.1 to 3.0 mg/kg were accompanied by clonal expansion of CD4+ and CD8+ blood T cells by week 6.

J is TRBJ1-1 and V is TRBV14; no clear D gene. Source: CD4+ or CD8+ T cells sorted from blood, taken in a trial of the OX40 agonist ivuxolimab. The TCR comes from an adult with an advanced solid tumor such as melanoma, head and neck, liver or kidney cancer. CDR3 protein: CASSQVGREAFF. For the CDR3, the DNA is TGTGCCAGCAGCCAAGTGGGCAGAGAAGCTTTCTTT.